This is a list of T cell receptor beta chains from one sample in a study of blood T cell repertoires in COVID-19. Some clones are missing from TCRdb's copy, which holds only in-frame ones; the method was immunoSEQ multiplex PCR. This sample has about 140,000 clones, with 60% to 85% found just once. Sequencing used peripheral blood. These receptors were collected from a man aged 45-65 years with acute or convalescent COVID-19. Each CDR3 is given with its conserved first and last residue. The D gene is left open where the match is weak.

>-|TRBV7-3|TRBJ1-1
TGTGCCAGCAGCTTATTTACGGGAACTGAAGCTTTCTTT
CASSLFTGTEAFF
>TRBD1|TRBV19|TRBJ2-2
TGTGCCAGTAGTACGGACAGGGGCACCGGGGAGCTGTTTTTT
CASSTDRGTGELFF
>TRBD2|TRBV5-1|TRBJ2-6
TGCGCCAGCAGCGGAAAGGGACTAGCGGGGTCTGGGGCCAACGTCCTGACTTTC
CASSGKGLAGSGANVLTF
>-|TRBV7-2|TRBJ1-2
TGTGCCAGCAGCCCGCGCGAGGGGGGGGACTATGGCTACACCTTC
CASSPREGGDYGYTF
>TRBD2|TRBV4-2|TRBJ2-1
TGTGCCAGCAGCAGGGACTATTCCAATGAGCAGTTCTTC
CASSRDYSNEQFF
>-|TRBV11-2|TRBJ1-1
TGTGCCAGCAAAGACGATCCACGAGGTAGAGCTTTCTTT
CASKDDPRGRAFF
>-|TRBV4-1|TRBJ1-1
TGCGCCAGCAGGTCAGGACAGAGGGGGAACACTGAAGCTTTCTTT
CASRSGQRGNTEAFF
>TRBD1|TRBV30|TRBJ1-6
TGTGCCTGGAGTGTACATCGACAGGGCGACAATTCACCCCTCCACTTT
CAWSVHRQGDNSPLHF
>-|TRBV11-2|TRBJ2-5
TGTGCCAGCAGTACCGGGACTCAGCCACAAGAGACCCAGTACTTC
CASSTGTQPQETQYF
>-|TRBV12-3/TRBV12-4|TRBJ1-1
TGTGCCAGCAGTTTAGGGGCCTACACTGAAGCTTTCTTT
CASSLGAYTEAFF
>TRBD1|TRBV6-5|TRBJ1-4
TGTGCCACACGGGGGACAGGGGGGTATGAAAAACTGTTTTTT
CATRGTGGYEKLFF
>-|TRBV11-2|TRBJ1-6
TGTGCCAGCAGCCAAGACGGGTTCTATTCACCCCTCCACTTT
CASSQDGFYSPLHF
>-|TRBV12-5|TRBJ1-1
TGTGCTAGTGGCCCCGGGACTCCGGAAGCTTTCTTT
CASGPGTPEAFF
>-|TRBV10-1|TRBJ1-2
TGCGCCAGCAGTGAGGCCCTGGCGGGGTATGGCTACACCTTC
CASSEALAGYGYTF
>-|TRBV18|TRBJ1-4
TGTGCCAGCTCACCTCGACTGGGTGAAAAACTGTTTTTT
CASSPRLGEKLFF
>TRBD1|TRBV19|TRBJ1-1
TGTGCCAGTAGTATTCGGCAGGGGGCTGAAGCTTTCTTT
CASSIRQGAEAFF
>TRBD1|TRBV10-3|TRBJ2-5
TGTGCCATCAGTGACGGGACAGCCATGGGGACCCAGTACTTC
CAISDGTAMGTQYF
>TRBD1|TRBV18|TRBJ1-6
TGTGCCAGCTCACCACCTGACAGGGGAATTTCACCCCTCCACTTT
CASSPPDRGISPLHF
>-|TRBV2|TRBJ2-5
TGTGCCAGCAGATACGGAGAGACCCAGTACTTC
CASRYGETQYF
>TRBD2|TRBV2|TRBJ2-4
TGTGCCAGCAGCTCCGGGACTAGCGGACCCGTTCAGTACTTC
CASSSGTSGPVQYF
>TRBD1|TRBV7-8|TRBJ2-7
TGTGCCAGCAGCCCGCAGGGGGCCAGCGAGCAGTACTTC
CASSPQGASEQYF
>-|TRBV2|TRBJ1-1
TGTGCCAGCAGTGCAGGGAACACTGAAGCTTTCTTT
CASSAGNTEAFF
>-|TRBV15|TRBJ2-1
TGTGCCACCAGCAGAGATGCGGGGTCAGGGCTATACAATGAGCAGTTCTTC
CATSRDAGSGLYNEQFF